This T cell receptor (beta chain) was found in a study of blood T cell repertoires in COVID-19. Overall study context: Collection of acute and convalescent COVID-19 samples took place in the United States, Italy and Spain. From T cells, B-cell-depleted T cells, or PBMCs came the material, which was cDNA or gDNA.

This clone appeared a single time. Per the study methods: Reference gene primers were amplified, and this amplification served to estimate nucleated cell counts. Generated by immunoSEQ multiplex PCR, the TCRdb table keeps only in-frame clones and is missing some. That table is the source of V, J and clone size, and D and trimming were worked out from the DNA. The table has about 170,000 clones, 85% to 95% seen once. V gave up 3 bases and J gave up 2 bases, with 11 bases separating them. The germline V gene encodes CDR1 WNHNN and CDR2 SYGVQD (reference sequence). CDR3 length: 14 residues. The chain joins TRBV10-1 to TRBJ2-7; TRBD1 is a possible D gene (6 bases). The source material was peripheral blood. The receptor comes from a woman aged 50 to 65 with acute or convalescent COVID-19. In DNA form, the CDR3 reads TGCGCCAGCAGTGACTTCGACAGGACCTACGAGCAGTACTTC. Amino acids: CASSDFDRTYEQYF.